This T cell receptor (beta chain) is drawn from a study of cytomegalovirus exposure and HLA in healthy donors. The study, taken as a whole, reports: Reported findings show TCR beta sequences accurately forecast HLA-A and HLA-B alleles in most subjects.

13 Jbeta primers and 60 Vbeta primers were used for the PCR. TCRdb's table, derived via immunoSEQ multiplex PCR, lists solely in-frame clones and lacks some. This sample carries over 110,000 clones, approximately 80% of them seen once, and the ten largest clones take around 6.6%. For this clone: What it recognizes is unknown. The sample holds other DNA sequences that translate to the same CDR3.

V lost 2 bases and J lost 7, with 5 bases in between. The CDR3 has 12 residues. Germline-derived CDR1 and CDR2 are MDHEN and SYDVKM. The chain links TRBV28 to TRBJ2-2, with D perhaps TRBD2 (5 bases). The TCR sequence derives from a woman aged 35 to 49 in good health and CMV-seropositive. Material: PBMCs. The CDR3 DNA follows: TGTGCCAGCAGTTTAAGCGGCGGGGAGCTGTTTTTT. As protein: CASSLSGGELFF.